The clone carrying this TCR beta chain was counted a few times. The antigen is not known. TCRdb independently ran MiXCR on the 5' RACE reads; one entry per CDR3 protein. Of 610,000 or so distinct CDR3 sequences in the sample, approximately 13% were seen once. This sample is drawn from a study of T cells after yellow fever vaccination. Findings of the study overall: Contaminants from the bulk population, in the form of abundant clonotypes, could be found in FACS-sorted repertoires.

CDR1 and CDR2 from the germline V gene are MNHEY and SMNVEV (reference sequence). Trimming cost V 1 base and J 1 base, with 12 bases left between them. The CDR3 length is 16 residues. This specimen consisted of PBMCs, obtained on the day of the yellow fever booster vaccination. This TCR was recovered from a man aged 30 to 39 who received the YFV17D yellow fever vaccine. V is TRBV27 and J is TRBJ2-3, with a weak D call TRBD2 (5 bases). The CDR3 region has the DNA TGTGCCAGCAGTTTATTCGAGGGAAGGGGCACAGATACGCAGTATTTT. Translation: CASSLFEGRGTDTQYF.